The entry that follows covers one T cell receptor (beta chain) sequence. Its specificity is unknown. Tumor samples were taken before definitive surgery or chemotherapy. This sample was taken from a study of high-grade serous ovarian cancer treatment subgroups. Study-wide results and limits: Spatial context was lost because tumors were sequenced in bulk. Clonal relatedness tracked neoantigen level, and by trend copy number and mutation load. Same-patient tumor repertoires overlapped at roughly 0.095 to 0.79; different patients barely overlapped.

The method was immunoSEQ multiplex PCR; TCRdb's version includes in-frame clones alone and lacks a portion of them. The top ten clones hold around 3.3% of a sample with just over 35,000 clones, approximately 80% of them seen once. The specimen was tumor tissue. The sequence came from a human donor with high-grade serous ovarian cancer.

The DNA of the CDR3 is TGTGCCAGCAGCCAACCCGGACAGGGCTGGGGGAATGAGCAGTTCTTC. It encodes CASSQPGQGWGNEQFF. The chain is built from TRBV14 and TRBJ2-1, with 8 bases aligning to TRBD1. The V and J ends lost 2 bases and 7 bases, in that order; junction bases with no gene match: 10. The germline V gene has CDR1 SGHDN and CDR2 FVKESK. The length of the CDR3 is 16 residues. Drawing the rest from reference TRBV14 and TRBJ2-1, the complete variable domain is EAGVTQFPSHSVIEKGQTVTLRCDPISGHDNLYWYRRVMGKEIKFLLHFVKESKQDESGMPNNRFLAERTGGTYSTLKVQPAELEDSGVYFCASSQPGQGWGNEQFFGPGTRLTVL.